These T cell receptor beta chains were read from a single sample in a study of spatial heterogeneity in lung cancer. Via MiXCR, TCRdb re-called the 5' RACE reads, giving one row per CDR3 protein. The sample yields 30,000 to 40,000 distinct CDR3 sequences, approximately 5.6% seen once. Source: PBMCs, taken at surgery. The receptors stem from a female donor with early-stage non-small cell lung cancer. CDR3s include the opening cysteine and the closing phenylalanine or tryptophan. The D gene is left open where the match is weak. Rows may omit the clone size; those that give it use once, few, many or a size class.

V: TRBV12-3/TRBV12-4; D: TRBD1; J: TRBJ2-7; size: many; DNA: TGTGCCAGCAGTTTGGAGGGACAGGGAGGCTACGAGCAGTACTTC; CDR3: CASSLEGQGGYEQYF
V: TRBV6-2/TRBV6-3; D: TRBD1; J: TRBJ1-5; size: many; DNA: TGTGCCAGCAGCCGTACAGGGACAGGCGATCAGCCCCAGCATTTT; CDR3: CASSRTGTGDQPQHF
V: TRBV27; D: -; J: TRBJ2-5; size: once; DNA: TGTGCCAGCAGTTTATTGGGGGACCAAGAGGCCCAGTACTTC; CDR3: CASSLLGDQEAQYF
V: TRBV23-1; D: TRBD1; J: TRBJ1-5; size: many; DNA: TGCGCCAGCAGTTCTTGGCCGGGACAGCGAGATAGCAATCAGCCCCAGCATTTT; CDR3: CASSSWPGQRDSNQPQHF
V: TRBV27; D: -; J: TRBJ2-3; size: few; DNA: TGTGCCAGCAGTTCCCCTAGCCGGACCCCCACAGATACGCAGTATTTT; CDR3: CASSSPSRTPTDTQYF
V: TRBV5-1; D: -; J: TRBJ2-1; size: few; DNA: TGCGCCAGCAGCTTGGAATCGGGGAGATCCTACAATGAGCAGTTCTTC; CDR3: CASSLESGRSYNEQFF
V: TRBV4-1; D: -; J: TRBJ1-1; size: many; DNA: TGCGCCAGCAGCGCCCCGGGAGCCACTGAAGCTTTCTTT; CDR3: CASSAPGATEAFF
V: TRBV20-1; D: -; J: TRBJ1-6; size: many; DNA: TGCAGTGCTAGAGATCCAAGGGAAGGAAATTCACCCCTCCACTTT; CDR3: CSARDPREGNSPLHF
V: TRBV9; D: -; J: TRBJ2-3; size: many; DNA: TGTGCCAGCAGCCCACCAGGCCTGGATACGCAGTATTTT; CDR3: CASSPPGLDTQYF
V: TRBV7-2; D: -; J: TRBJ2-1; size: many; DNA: TGTGCCAGCAGGCCGCGGGCGGGATTGGGGTACAATGAGCAGTTCTTC; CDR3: CASRPRAGLGYNEQFF
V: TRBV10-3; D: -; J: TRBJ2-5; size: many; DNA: TGTGCCATCAGTGAGCGCAACTGGGGGATAGAGACCCAGTACTTC; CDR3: CAISERNWGIETQYF
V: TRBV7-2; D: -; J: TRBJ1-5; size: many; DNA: TGTGCCACGGGGCGTAGCGGGGGCAATCAGCCCCAGCATTTT; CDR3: CATGRSGGNQPQHF
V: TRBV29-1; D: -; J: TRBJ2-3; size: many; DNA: TGCAGCTCCCAGAGGGGAGATACGCAGTATTTT; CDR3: CSSQRGDTQYF
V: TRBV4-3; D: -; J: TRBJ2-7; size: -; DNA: TGCGCCAGCAGCCAAGAGATATCTGGGTTCGGTAGGGGCGAGCAGTACTTC; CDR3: CASSQEISGFGRGEQYF
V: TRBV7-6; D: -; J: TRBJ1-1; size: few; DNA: TGTGCCAGCAGCCCCCCGGGGGTGACTGAAGCTTTCTTT; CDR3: CASSPPGVTEAFF
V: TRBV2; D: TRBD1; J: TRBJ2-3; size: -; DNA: TGTGCCACGTATGACAGGGCCACAGATACGCAGTATTTT; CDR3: CATYDRATDTQYF
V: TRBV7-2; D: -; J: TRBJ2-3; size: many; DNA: TGTGCCAGCAGCTTAGAAGGGATTGATACGCAGTATTTT; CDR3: CASSLEGIDTQYF
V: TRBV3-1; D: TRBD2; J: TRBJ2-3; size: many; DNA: TGTGCCAGCAGCCCCTATTTAGCGGGGGGGAGCACAGATACGCAGTATTTT; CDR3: CASSPYLAGGSTDTQYF
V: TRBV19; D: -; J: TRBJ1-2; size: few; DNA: TGTGCCAGTAGTATCTCAACAGGAAACTATGGCTACACCTTC; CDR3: CASSISTGNYGYTF
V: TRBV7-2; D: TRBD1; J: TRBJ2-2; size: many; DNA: TGTGCCAGCAGCTGGACAGGGCCGAACACCGGGGAGCTGTTTTTT; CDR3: CASSWTGPNTGELFF
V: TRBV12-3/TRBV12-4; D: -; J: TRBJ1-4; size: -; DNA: TGTGCCAGCAGCCAACAGTTTAATGAAAAACTGTTTTTT; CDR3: CASSQQFNEKLFF
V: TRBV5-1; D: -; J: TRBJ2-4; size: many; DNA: TGCGCCAGCAGCTTGGGTGGGCTCGGAAACATTCAGTACTTC; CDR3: CASSLGGLGNIQYF
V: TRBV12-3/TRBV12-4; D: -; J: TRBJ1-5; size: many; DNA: TGTGCCAGCAGTTTAGGGGGACGGGTCAATCAGCCCCAGCATTTT; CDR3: CASSLGGRVNQPQHF
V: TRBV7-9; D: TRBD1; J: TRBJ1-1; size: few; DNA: TGTGCCAGCAGCCCTCGGGACAGATTGAACACTGAAGCTTTCTTT; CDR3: CASSPRDRLNTEAFF
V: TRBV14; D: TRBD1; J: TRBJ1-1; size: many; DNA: TGTGCCAGCGGGACAGGGCCGACTGAAGCTTTCTTT; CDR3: CASGTGPTEAFF
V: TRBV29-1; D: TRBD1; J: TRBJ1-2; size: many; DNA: TGCAGCGTAGGGGACAGCACCTATGGCTACACCTTC; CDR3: CSVGDSTYGYTF
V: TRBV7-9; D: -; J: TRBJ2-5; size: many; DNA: TGTGCCAGCAGTAGAGGACTGAGAAAGACCCAGTACTTC; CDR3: CASSRGLRKTQYF
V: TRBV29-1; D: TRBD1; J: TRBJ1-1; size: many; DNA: TGCAGCGTTGCTATAACCGGGACAGGGACTGAAGCTTTCTTT; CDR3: CSVAITGTGTEAFF
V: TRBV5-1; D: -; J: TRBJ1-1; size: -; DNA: TGCGCCAGCAGCTTCGATCCATGGCGACTTGAAGCTTTCTTT; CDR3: CASSFDPWRLEAFF
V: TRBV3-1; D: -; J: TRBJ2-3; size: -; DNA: TGTGCCAGCAGAGAAGGACGTAGCCTCCCAGATACGCAGTATTTT; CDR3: CASREGRSLPDTQYF
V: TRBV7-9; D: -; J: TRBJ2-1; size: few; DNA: TGTGCCAGCAGCTCCTCCGCCCCATACAATGAGCAGTTCTTC; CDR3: CASSSSAPYNEQFF
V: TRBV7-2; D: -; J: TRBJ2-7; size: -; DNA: TGTGCCAGCAGCCTGGATGGCAGTCGAGCGGGCGAGCAGTACTTC; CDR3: CASSLDGSRAGEQYF
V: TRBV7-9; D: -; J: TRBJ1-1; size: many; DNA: TGTGCCAGCAGCTTACTATGGACTGAAGCTTTCTTT; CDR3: CASSLLWTEAFF
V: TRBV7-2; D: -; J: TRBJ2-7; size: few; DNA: TGTGCCAGCAGCTTAGCGTACCCTCAGGCTGGGGGCGAGCAGTACTTC; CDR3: CASSLAYPQAGGEQYF
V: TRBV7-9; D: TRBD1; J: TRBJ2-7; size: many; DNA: TGTGCCAGCAGCCGGGACAGAGACTACGAGCAGTACTTC; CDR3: CASSRDRDYEQYF
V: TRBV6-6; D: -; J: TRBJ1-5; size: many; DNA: TGTGCCAGCAGTTACCCTGGGCCCGGCAATCAGCCCCAGCATTTT; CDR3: CASSYPGPGNQPQHF
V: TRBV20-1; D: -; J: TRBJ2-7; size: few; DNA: TGCAGTGCTAGAGATAGGGGACGGCCCTCCTACGAGCAGTACTTC; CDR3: CSARDRGRPSYEQYF
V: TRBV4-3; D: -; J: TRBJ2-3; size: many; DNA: TGCGCCAGCAGCCAGCAGCACGTAGATACGCAGTATTTT; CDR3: CASSQQHVDTQYF
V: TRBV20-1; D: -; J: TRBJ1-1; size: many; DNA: TGCAGTGCCTCCCCGGGCCTCGCTCGAAGGGCTTTCTTT; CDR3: CSASPGLARRAFF
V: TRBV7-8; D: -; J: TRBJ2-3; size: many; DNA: TGTGCCAGCAGCTTTAGGGGGGGCCAGACAGATACGCAGTATTTT; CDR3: CASSFRGGQTDTQYF
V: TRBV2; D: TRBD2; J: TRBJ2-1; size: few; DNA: TGTGCCAGCAGTGAACAGCTCGGACTAGACTCCTACAATGAGCAGTTCTTC; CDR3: CASSEQLGLDSYNEQFF
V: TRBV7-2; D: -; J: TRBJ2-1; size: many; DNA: TGTGCCAGCAGCACCACGGCTCGGCAGTACAATGAGCAGTTCTTC; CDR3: CASSTTARQYNEQFF
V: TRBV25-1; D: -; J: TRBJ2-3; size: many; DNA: TGTGCCAGCAGTGAGGCGGCAGAAATAACAGATACGCAGTATTTT; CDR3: CASSEAAEITDTQYF
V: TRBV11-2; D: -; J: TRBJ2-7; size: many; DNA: TGTGCCAGCAGCTCCCTAGCTCGGCGGGGCCCCCACGAGCAGTACTTC; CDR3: CASSSLARRGPHEQYF
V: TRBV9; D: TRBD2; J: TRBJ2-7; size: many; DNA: TGTGCCAGCAGCGTAGAGAGCGGGGGATCCTACGAGCAGTACTTC; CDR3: CASSVESGGSYEQYF
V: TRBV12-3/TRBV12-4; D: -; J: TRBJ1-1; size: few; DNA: TGTGCCAGCAGTTTAACTTTAAAGCATTTTGAAGCTTTCTTT; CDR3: CASSLTLKHFEAFF